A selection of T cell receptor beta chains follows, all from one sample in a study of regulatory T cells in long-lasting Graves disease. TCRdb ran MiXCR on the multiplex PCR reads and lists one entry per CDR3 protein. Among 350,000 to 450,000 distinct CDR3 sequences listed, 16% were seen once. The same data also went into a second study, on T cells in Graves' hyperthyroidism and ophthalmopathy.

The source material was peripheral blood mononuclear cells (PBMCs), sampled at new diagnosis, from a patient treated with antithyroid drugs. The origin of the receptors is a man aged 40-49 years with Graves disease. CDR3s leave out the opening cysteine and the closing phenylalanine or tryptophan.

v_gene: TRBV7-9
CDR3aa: ASIPGADTTQY

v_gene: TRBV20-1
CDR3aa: SARVAPGDKKLF

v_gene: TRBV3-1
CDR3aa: ASSPRDKNTEAF

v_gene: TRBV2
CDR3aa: ASNQQGSNQPQH

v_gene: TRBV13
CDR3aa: ASSFRRQTSGTQY

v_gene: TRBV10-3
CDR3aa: AIRAFWGPSYEQY

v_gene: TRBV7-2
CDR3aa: ASSLDRGPDTIY

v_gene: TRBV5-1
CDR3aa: ASSLAGEAF

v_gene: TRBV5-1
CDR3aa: ASNRNDYEQY

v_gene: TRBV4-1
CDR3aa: ASSPQPFGQGGWNEQY

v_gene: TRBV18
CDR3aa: ASSLDRETFSTYEQY

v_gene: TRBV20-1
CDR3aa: SARDLGGGWVSEQY

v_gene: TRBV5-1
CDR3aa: ASSEGQGREKLF

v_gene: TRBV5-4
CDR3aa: ASSLEAGNEQF

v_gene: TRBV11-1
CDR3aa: ASSPGAVPTEAF

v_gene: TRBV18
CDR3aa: ASSPAGTGTFGEKLF

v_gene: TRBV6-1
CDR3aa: ASSETSGGPDTQY

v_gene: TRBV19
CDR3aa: ASSTPHQETQY

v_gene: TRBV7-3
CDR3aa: ASSRDRNTEAS

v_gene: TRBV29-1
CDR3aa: SVEETGSIAYEQY

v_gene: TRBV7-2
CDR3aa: ASRLRGTSGSHYNEQF

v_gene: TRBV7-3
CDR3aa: ASSDQPTGSGDEQF

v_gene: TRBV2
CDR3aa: ASSYRGATGELF

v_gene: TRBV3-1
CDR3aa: ASSQLWGGELF

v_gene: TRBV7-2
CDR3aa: ASSLAWRGSPLH

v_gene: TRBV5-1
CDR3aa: ASSEPGQGEDGEKLF

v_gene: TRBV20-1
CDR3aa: SAPIHRFRETQY

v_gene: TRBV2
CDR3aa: ASSGAGAETQY

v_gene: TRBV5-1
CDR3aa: ASSPLGGGAVPDTQY

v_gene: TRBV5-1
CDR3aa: ASSENRPKETQY

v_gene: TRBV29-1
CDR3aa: SVEEAGIRYYGYT

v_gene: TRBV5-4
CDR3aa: ASSLTLHSGEETQY

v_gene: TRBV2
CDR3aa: ASRAGQGAVQPQH

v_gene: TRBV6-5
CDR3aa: ASSYEEGGRPQH

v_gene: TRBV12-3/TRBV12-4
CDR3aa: ASSPNSYSEQY

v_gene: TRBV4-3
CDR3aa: ASSQDLGGNQPQH

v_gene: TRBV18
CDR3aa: ASSIDRINTGELF

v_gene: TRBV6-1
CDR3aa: ASKRGLHDEQY

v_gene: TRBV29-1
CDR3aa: SVPGDLDQPQH

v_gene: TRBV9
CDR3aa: ASSFAQGGTEAF